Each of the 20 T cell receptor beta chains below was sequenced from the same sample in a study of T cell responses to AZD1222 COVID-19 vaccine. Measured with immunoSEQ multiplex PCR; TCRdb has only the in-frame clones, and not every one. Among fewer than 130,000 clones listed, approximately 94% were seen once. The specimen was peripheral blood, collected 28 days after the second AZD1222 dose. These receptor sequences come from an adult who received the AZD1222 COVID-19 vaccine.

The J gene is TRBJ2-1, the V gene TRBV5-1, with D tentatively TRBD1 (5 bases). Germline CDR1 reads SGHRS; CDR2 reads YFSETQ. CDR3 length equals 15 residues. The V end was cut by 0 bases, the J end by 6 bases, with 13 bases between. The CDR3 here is CASSLGVTVFNEQFF. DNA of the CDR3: TGCGCCAGCAGCTTGGGGGTGACAGTATTCAATGAGCAGTTCTTC.

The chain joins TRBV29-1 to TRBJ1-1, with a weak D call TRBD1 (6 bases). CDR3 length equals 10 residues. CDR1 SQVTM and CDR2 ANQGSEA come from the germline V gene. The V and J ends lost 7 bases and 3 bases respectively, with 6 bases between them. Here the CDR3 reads CSAGDTEAFF. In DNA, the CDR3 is TGCAGCGCAGGGGACACTGAAGCTTTCTTT.

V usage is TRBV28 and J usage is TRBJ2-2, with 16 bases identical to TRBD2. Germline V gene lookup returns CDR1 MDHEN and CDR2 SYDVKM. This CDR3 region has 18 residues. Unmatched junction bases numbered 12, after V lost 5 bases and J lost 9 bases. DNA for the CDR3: TGTGCCAGCAGTATGCCCTCGGGACTAGCGGGAGGGTACCGGGAGCTGTTTTTT. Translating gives CASSMPSGLAGGYRELFF.

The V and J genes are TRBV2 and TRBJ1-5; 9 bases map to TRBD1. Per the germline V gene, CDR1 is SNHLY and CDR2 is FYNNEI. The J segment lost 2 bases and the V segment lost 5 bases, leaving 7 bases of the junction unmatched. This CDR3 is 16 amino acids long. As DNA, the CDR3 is TGTGCCAGCAGTAGAAGGACAGGGGCGGGCAATCAGCCCCAGCATTTT. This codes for CASSRRTGAGNQPQHF.

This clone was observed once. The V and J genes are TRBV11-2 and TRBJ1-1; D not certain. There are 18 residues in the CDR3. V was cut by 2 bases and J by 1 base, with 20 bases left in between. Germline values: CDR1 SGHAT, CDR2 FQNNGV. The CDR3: CASSLFVGLTTRNTEAFF. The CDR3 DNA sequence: TGTGCCAGCAGCTTATTCGTGGGGTTGACTACTCGGAACACTGAAGCTTTCTTT.

As DNA, the CDR3 is TGTGCCAGTAGTGGTTGGCGGGAAAATCAGCCCCAGCATTTT. It yields the protein CASSGWRENQPQHF. J is TRBJ1-5 and V is TRBV19; D remains unclear. CDR3 size: 14 residues. Trimming pared 5 bases from V and 4 bases from J, leaving 12 bases between. Germline CDR1 LNHDA, CDR2 SQIVND (reference sequence). Filled out from reference TRBV19 and TRBJ1-5, the complete variable domain reads DGGITQSPKYLFRKEGQNVTLSCEQNLNHDAMYWYRQDPGQGLRLIYYSQIVNDFQKGDIAEGYSVSREKKESFPLTVTSAQKNPTAFYLCASSGWRENQPQHFGDGTRLSIL.

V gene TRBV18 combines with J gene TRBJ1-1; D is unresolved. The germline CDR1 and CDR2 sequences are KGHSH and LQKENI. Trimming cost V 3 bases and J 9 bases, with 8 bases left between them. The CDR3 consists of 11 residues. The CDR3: CASSPSTQAFF. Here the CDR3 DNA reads TGTGCCAGCTCACCCTCGACCCAAGCTTTCTTT.

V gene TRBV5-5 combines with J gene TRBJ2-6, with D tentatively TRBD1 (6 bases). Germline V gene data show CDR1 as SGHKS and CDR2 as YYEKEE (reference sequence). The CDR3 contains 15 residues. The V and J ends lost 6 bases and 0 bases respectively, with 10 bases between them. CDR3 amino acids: CASTQGTSGANVLTF. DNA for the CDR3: TGTGCCAGCACGCAGGGGACCTCTGGGGCCAACGTCCTGACTTTC.

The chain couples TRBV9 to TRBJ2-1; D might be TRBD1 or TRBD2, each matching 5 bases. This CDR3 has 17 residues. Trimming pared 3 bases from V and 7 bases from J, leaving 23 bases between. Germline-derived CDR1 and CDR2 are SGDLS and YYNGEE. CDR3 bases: TGTGCCAGCAGCGGGGGACCGGGACCGCAAAAACCTAATGAGCAGTTCTTC. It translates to CASSGGPGPQKPNEQFF.

Here the CDR3 reads CAISESGAVQDYEQYF. CDR3 nucleotide sequence: TGTGCCATCAGTGAGTCCGGCGCGGTGCAGGACTACGAGCAGTACTTC. The chain uses TRBV10-3 and TRBJ2-7, with D uncertain. The germline V gene has CDR1 ENHRY and CDR2 SYGVKD. The CDR3 runs 16 residues. Trimming removed 0 bases at V and 3 bases at J, with 15 bases between.

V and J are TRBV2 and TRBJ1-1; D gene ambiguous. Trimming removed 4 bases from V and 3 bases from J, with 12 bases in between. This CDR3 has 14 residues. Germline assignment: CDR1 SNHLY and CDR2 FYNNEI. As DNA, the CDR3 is TGTGCCAGCAGTGTTGCCAGAGTGGACACTGAAGCTTTCTTT. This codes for CASSVARVDTEAFF.

The CDR3 bases are TGTGCCAGCAGCGTCTCCACGCGCTCCTACAATGAGCAGTTCTTC. It encodes CASSVSTRSYNEQFF. The chain has TRBV27 and TRBJ2-1, with unresolved D. V lost 6 bases to trimming and J lost 0 bases, with 12 bases between them. Germline loops: CDR1 MNHEY, CDR2 SMNVEV (reference sequence). The CDR3 contains 15 residues.

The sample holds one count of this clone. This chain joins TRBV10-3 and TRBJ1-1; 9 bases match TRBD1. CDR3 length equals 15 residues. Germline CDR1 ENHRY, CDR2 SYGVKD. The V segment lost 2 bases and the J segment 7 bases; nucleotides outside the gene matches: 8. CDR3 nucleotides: TGTGCCATCAGTGAGGAAACCGGGACAGGGAATGAAGCTTTCTTT. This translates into CAISEETGTGNEAFF.

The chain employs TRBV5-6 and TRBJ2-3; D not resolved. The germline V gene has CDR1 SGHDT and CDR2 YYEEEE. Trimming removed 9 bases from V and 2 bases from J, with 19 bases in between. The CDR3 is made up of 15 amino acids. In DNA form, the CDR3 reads TGTGCCACAAGTGGGGTTTCCCTATACACAGATACGCAGTATTTT. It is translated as CATSGVSLYTDTQYF.

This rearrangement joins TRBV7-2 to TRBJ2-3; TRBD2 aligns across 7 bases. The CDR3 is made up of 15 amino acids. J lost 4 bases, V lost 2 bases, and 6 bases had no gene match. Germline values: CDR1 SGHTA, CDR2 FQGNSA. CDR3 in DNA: TGTGCCAGCAGCTTACAAACTAGCGAATCAGATACGCAGTATTTT. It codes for CASSLQTSESDTQYF.

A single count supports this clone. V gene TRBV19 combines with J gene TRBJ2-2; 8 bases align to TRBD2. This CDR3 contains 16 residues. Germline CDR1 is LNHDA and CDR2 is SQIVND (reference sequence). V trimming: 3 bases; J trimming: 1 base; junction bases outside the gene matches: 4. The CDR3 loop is CASSIGSGGNTGELFF. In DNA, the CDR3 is TGTGCCAGTAGTATTGGAAGCGGGGGGAACACCGGGGAGCTGTTTTTT.

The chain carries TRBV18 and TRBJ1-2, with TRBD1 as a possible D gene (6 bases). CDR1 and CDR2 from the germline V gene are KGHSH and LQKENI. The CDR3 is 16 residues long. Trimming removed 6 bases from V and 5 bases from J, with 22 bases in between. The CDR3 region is CASSPSSAAGTYGYTF. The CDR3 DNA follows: TGTGCCAGCTCCCCATCATCGGCAGCCGGGACATATGGCTACACCTTC.

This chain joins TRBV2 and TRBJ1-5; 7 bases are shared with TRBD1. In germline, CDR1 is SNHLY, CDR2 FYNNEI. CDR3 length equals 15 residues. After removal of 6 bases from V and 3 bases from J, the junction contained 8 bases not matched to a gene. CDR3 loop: CASRKGDRANQPQHF. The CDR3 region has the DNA TGTGCCAGCAGGAAGGGAGACAGGGCCAATCAGCCCCAGCATTTT.

CDR3 region: CASSLDGVSGELFF. In DNA, the CDR3 is TGTGCCAGCAGCTTAGACGGGGTATCTGGGGAGCTGTTTTTT. The chain joins TRBV7-9 to TRBJ2-2; a weak D match, TRBD2 (5 bases). The V and J ends lost 1 base and 8 bases respectively, with 11 bases between them. Germline lookup yields CDR1 SEHNR and CDR2 FQNEAQ (reference sequence). The CDR3 covers 14 residues.

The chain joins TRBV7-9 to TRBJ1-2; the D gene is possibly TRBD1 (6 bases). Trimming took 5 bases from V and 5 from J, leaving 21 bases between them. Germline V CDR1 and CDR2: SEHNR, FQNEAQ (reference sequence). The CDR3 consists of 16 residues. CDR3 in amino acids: CASSPRPSPGDYGYTF. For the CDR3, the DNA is TGTGCCAGCAGCCCCCGTCCCTCCCCAGGGGATTATGGCTACACCTTC.